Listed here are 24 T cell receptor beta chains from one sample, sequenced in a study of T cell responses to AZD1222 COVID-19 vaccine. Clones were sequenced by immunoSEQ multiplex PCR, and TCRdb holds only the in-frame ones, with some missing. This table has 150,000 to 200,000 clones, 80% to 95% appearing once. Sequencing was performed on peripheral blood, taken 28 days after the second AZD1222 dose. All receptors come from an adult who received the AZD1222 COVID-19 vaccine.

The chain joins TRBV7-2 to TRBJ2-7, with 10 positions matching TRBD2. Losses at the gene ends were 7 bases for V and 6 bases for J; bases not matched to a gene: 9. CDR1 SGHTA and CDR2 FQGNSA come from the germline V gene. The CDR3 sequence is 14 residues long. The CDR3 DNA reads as TGTGCCAGCAAGACACTAGCGGGGCTGCCCGAGCAGTACTTC. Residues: CASKTLAGLPEQYF.

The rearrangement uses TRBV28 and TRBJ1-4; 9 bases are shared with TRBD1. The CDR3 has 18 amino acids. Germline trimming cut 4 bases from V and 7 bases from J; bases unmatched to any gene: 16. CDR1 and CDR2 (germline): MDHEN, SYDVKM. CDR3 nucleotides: TGTGCCAGCAGTTCCTTCCCCGGGACAGGGAAAAAGGGTGAAAAACTGTTTTTT. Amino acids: CASSSFPGTGKKGEKLFF.

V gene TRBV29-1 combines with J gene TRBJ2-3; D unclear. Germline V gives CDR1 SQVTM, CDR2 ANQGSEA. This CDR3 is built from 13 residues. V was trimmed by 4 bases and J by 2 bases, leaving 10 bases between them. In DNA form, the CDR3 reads TGCAGCGTTGGAGGTAAAGCCACAGATACGCAGTATTTT. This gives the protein CSVGGKATDTQYF.

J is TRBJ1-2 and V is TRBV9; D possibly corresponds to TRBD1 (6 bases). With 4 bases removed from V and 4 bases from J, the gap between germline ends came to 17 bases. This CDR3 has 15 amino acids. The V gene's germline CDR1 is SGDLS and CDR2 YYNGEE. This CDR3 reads CASSPNPGTSYGYTF. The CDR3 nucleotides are TGTGCCAGCAGCCCTAACCCCGGGACATCCTATGGCTACACCTTC. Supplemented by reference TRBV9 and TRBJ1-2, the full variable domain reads DSGVTQTPKHLITATGQRVTLRCSPRSGDLSVYWYQQSLDQGLQFLIQYYNGEERAKGNILERFSAQQFPDLHSELNLSSLELGDSALYFCASSPNPGTSYGYTFGSGTRLTVV.

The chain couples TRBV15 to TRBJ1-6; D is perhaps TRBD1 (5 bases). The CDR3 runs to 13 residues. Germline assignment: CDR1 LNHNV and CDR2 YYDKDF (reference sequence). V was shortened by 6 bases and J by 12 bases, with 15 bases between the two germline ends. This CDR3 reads CATSQDPGGPLHF. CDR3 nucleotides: TGTGCCACCAGTCAGGATCCGGGGGGACCCCTCCACTTT.

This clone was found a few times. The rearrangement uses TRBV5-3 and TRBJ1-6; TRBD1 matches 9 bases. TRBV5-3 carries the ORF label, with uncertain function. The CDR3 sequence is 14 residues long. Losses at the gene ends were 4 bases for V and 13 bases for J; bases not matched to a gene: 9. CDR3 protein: CARSLGDRDYPLHF. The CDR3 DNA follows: TGTGCCAGAAGCCTAGGGGACAGGGATTATCCCCTCCACTTT.

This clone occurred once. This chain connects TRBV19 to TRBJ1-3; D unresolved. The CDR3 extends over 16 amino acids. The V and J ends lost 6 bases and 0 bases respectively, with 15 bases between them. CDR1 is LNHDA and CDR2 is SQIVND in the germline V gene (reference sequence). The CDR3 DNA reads TGTGCCAGTAGGCGAGGAATCCTTACCTCTGGAAACACCATATATTTT. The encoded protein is CASRRGILTSGNTIYF.

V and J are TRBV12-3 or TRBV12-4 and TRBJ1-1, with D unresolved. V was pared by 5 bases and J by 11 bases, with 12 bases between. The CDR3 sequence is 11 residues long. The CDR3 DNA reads TGTGCCAGCAGTACCACGTCTTGGGCTTTCTTT. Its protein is CASSTTSWAFF.

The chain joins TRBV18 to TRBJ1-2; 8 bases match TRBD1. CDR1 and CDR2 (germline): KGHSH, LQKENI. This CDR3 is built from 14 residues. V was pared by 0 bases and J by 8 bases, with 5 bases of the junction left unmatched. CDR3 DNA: TGTGCCAGCTCACCACCATCCAGGGGGCAAGGCTACACCTTC. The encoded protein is CASSPPSRGQGYTF.

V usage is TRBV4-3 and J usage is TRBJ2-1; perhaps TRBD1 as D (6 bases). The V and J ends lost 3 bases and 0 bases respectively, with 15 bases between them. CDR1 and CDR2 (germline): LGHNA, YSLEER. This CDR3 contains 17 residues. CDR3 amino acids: CASSQDSSIISYNEQFF. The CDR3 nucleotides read TGCGCCAGCAGCCAGGACAGTTCCATTATCTCCTACAATGAGCAGTTCTTC.

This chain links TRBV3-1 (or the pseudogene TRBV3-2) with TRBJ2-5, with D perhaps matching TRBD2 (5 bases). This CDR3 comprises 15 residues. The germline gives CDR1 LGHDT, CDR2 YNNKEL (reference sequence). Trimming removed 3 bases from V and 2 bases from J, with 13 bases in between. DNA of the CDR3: TGTGCCAGCAGCCACCCCGGACTGGGGCAAGAGACCCAGTACTTC. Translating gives CASSHPGLGQETQYF.

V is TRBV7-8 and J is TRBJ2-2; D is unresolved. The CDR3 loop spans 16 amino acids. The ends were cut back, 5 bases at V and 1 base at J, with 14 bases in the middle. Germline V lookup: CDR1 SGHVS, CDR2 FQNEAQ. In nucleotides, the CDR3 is TGTGCCAGCAGCCATAGACAAGCAGGGAACACCGGGGAGCTGTTTTTT. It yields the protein CASSHRQAGNTGELFF.

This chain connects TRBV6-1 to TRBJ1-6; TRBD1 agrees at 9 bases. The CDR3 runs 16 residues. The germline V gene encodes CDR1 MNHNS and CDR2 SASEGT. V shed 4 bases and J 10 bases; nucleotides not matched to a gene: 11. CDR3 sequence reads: CASSAVRGTGRSPLHF. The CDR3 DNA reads TGTGCCAGCAGTGCCGTCAGGGGGACAGGGAGGTCACCCCTCCACTTT.

CDR3 in amino acids: CASSGGARDRHEKLFF. The DNA of the CDR3 is TGTGCCAGCAGTGGCGGGGCCCGGGACAGGCATGAAAAACTGTTTTTT. The chain recombines TRBV25-1 with TRBJ1-4, with TRBD1 matching 8 bases. The CDR3 has 16 amino acids. The germline CDR1 and CDR2 sequences are MGHDK and SYGVNS. The trim removed 4 bases at V and 6 bases at J, leaving 10 bases unmatched.

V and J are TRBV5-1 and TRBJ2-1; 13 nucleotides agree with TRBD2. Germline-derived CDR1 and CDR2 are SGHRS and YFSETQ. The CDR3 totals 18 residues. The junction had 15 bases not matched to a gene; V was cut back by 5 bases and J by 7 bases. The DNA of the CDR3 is TGCGCCAGCAGGGACCCACGAGGACTAGCGGGAGCCGGGAATGAGCAGTTCTTC. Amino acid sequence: CASRDPRGLAGAGNEQFF.

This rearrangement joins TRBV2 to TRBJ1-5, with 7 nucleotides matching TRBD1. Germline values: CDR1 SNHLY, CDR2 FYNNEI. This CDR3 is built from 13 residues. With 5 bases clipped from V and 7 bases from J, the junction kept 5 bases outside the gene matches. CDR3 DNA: TGTGCCAGCAGTATGACAGGGAGGCAGCCCCAGCATTTT. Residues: CASSMTGRQPQHF.

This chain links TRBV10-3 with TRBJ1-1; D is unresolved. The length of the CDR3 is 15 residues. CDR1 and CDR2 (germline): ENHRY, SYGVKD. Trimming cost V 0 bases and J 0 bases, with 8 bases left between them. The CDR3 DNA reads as TGTGCCATCAGTGAGTCAGGGCCGGTGAACACTGAAGCTTTCTTT. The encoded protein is CAISESGPVNTEAFF.

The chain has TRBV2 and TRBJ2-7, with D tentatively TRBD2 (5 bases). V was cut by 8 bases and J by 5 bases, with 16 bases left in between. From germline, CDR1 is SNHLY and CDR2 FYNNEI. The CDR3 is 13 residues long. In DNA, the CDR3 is TGTGCCAGCTGCGATAGCAGAGGGAACGAGCAGTACTTC. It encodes CASCDSRGNEQYF.

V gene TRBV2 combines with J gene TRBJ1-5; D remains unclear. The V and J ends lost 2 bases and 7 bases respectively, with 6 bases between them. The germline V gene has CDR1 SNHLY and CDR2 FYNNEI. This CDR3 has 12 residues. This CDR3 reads CASSEPLQPQHF. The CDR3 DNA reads TGTGCCAGCAGTGAACCCCTACAGCCCCAGCATTTT.

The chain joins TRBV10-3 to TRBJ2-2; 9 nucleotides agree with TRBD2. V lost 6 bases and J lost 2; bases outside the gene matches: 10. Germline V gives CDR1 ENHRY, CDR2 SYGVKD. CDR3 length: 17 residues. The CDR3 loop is CAISEDLAGVNTGELFF. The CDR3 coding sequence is TGTGCCATCAGCGAGGATTTAGCGGGGGTTAACACCGGGGAGCTGTTTTTT.

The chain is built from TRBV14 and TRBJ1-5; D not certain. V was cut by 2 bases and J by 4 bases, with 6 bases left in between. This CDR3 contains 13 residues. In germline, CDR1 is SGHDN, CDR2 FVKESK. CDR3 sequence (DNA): TGTGCCAGCAGCCAACAGCATAATCAGCCCCAGCATTTT. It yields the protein CASSQQHNQPQHF. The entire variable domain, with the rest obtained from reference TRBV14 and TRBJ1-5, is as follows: EAGVTQFPSHSVIEKGQTVTLRCDPISGHDNLYWYRRVMGKEIKFLLHFVKESKQDESGMPNNRFLAERTGGTYSTLKVQPAELEDSGVYFCASSQQHNQPQHFGDGTRLSIL.

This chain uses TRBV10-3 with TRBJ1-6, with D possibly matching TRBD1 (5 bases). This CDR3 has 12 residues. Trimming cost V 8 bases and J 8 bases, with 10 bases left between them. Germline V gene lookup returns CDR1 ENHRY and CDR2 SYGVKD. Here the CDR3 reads CAIGRDDSPLHF. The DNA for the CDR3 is TGTGCCATCGGCAGGGACGATTCACCCCTCCACTTT.

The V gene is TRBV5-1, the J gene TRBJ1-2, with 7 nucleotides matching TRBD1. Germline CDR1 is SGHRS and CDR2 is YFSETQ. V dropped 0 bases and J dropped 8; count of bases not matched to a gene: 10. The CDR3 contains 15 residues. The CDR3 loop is CASSLEAGGAEGYTF. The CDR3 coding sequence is TGCGCCAGCAGCTTGGAGGCAGGGGGGGCAGAGGGCTACACCTTC.

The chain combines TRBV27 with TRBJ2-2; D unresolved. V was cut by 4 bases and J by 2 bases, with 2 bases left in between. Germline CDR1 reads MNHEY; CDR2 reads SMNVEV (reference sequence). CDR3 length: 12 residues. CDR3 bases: TGTGCCAGCAGTTACAACACCGGGGAGCTGTTTTTT. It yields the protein CASSYNTGELFF.